The next 3 T cell receptor beta chains were all read from a single sample in a study of tumor and adjacent non-tumor tissue in lung cancer. The library came from three nested PCR rounds adapted from ARM-PCR protocols. TCRdb redid the calling of the multiplex PCR reads with MiXCR, one entry per CDR3 protein. Among 200,000 to 250,000 distinct CDR3 sequences listed, 71% were seen once. No cell sorting was done before RNA was extracted from the tissue. The material sequenced was lung tumor tissue. The source of these receptors is a man aged 60-69 years with non-small cell lung cancer.

Comments on this clonotype: Given the absence of the conserved phenylalanine or tryptophan at the CDR3 end, a read error is likely. The chain links TRBV20-1 to TRBJ2-5, with D possibly TRBD1 on 5 matching bases. Germline loops: CDR1 DFQATT, CDR2 SNEGSKA (reference sequence). The ends were cut back, 7 bases at V and 1 base at J, with 13 bases in the middle. CDR3 length equals 13 residues. The CDR3 bases are TGCAGTGTTACCTCGACAGCCCAAGAGACCCAGTACCTC. The encoded protein is CSVTSTAQETQYL.

Ten or more counts support this clonotype. The J gene is TRBJ1-6, the V gene TRBV4-2; TRBD1 agrees at 7 bases. V was pared by 1 base and J by 5 bases, with 5 bases of the junction left unmatched. CDR1 LGHNA and CDR2 YNFKEQ come from the germline V gene. The length of the CDR3 is 16 residues. CDR3 loop: CASSQGGTGDNSPLHF. CDR3 nucleotide sequence: TGTGCCAGCAGCCAAGGGGGTACAGGGGATAATTCACCCCTCCACTTT.

Of note for this clonotype: A much larger clonotype is one base distant, so this may be a read error. The genes are TRBV6-1 and TRBJ2-4; perhaps TRBD1 as D (5 bases). CDR3 length: 12 residues. V shed 6 bases and J shed 7 bases, with 10 bases lying between them. CDR1 is MNHNS, CDR2 SASEGT, per germline. CDR3 protein: CASRAAGNIQYF. CDR3 bases: TGTGCCAGCAGAGCTGCAGGGAACATTCAGTACTTC.